Listed below are T cell receptor beta chains from one sample, sequenced in a study of T-cell memory formation after mild COVID-19. A single record per CDR3 protein comes from TCRdb applying MiXCR to the 5' RACE reads. Seen here are approximately 400,000 distinct CDR3 sequences, roughly 18% observed once, and the top ten hold about a fifth. The material sequenced was PBMCs or a T cell subset sorted from them (not recorded which). All receptors derive from a man aged 18 to 35 who had mild COVID-19 (a few samples of this study predate the infection). Cell type and time point are not known. Both conserved end residues are part of each CDR3. D genes are given only for firm matches. Not every row has a clone size; where given, it reads once, few, many or a size class.

d_gene: NA
abundance: many
j_gene: TRBJ2-5
v_gene: TRBV7-2
CDR3aa: CASRTTIQETQYF
CDR3nt: TGTGCCAGCAGGACCACGATTCAAGAGACCCAGTACTTC

d_gene: NA
abundance: few
j_gene: TRBJ2-5
v_gene: TRBV6-2/TRBV6-3
CDR3aa: CASSSLAGWEETQYF
CDR3nt: TGTGCCAGCAGTTCCCTCGCCGGGTGGGAAGAGACCCAGTACTTC

d_gene: NA
abundance: NA
j_gene: TRBJ1-2
v_gene: TRBV12-3/TRBV12-4
CDR3aa: CSSSFENLYGYTF
CDR3nt: TGTTCCAGCAGTTTCGAGAACCTCTATGGCTACACCTTC

d_gene: NA
abundance: NA
j_gene: TRBJ1-2
v_gene: TRBV12-3/TRBV12-4
CDR3aa: CASTLGGLGYTF
CDR3nt: TGTGCCAGCACCCTCGGGGGGCTTGGCTACACCTTC

d_gene: NA
abundance: few
j_gene: TRBJ2-7
v_gene: TRBV5-1
CDR3aa: CASSLMSTSYEQYF
CDR3nt: TGCGCCAGCAGCTTGATGTCCACATCCTACGAGCAGTACTTC

d_gene: TRBD1
abundance: few
j_gene: TRBJ2-1
v_gene: TRBV6-2/TRBV6-3
CDR3aa: CASSLGTASSSYNEQFF
CDR3nt: TGTGCCAGCAGTTTAGGGACAGCCAGTAGCTCCTACAATGAGCAGTTCTTC

d_gene: TRBD1
abundance: few
j_gene: TRBJ2-2
v_gene: TRBV11-2
CDR3aa: CASSLQGAGTGELFF
CDR3nt: TGTGCCAGCAGCTTACAGGGGGCGGGAACCGGGGAGCTGTTTTTT

d_gene: TRBD2
abundance: NA
j_gene: TRBJ2-3
v_gene: TRBV7-2
CDR3aa: CASSRLLAGETYTDTQYF
CDR3nt: TGTGCCAGCAGCCGACTCCTAGCGGGGGAGACCTACACAGATACGCAGTATTTT

d_gene: NA
abundance: many
j_gene: TRBJ2-5
v_gene: TRBV6-2/TRBV6-3
CDR3aa: CASTLTEQETQYF
CDR3nt: TGTGCCAGCACCCTGACGGAACAAGAGACCCAGTACTTC

d_gene: NA
abundance: NA
j_gene: TRBJ2-3
v_gene: TRBV7-2
CDR3aa: CASSLFPRSTDTQYF
CDR3nt: TGTGCCAGCAGCTTATTCCCCAGAAGCACAGATACGCAGTATTTT

d_gene: NA
abundance: NA
j_gene: TRBJ2-3
v_gene: TRBV20-1
CDR3aa: CSAKGGGVGASTDTQYF
CDR3nt: TGCAGTGCGAAGGGCGGGGGAGTGGGGGCAAGCACAGATACGCAGTATTTT

d_gene: NA
abundance: few
j_gene: TRBJ1-5
v_gene: TRBV30
CDR3aa: CAWSAGDGQPQHF
CDR3nt: TGTGCCTGGAGTGCGGGGGACGGTCAGCCCCAGCATTTT

d_gene: NA
abundance: many
j_gene: TRBJ2-3
v_gene: TRBV18
CDR3aa: CASSPVGDTQYF
CDR3nt: TGTGCCAGCTCACCGGTTGGAGATACGCAGTATTTT

d_gene: NA
abundance: NA
j_gene: TRBJ2-3
v_gene: TRBV6-5
CDR3aa: CASSYGTPRTDTQYF
CDR3nt: TGTGCCAGCAGTTACGGCACCCCCCGCACAGATACGCAGTATTTT

d_gene: NA
abundance: few
j_gene: TRBJ2-3
v_gene: TRBV7-6
CDR3aa: CASSLSFGGTDTQYF
CDR3nt: TGTGCCAGCAGCTTATCCTTTGGAGGCACAGATACGCAGTATTTT

d_gene: TRBD2
abundance: NA
j_gene: TRBJ2-7
v_gene: TRBV4-2
CDR3aa: CASSQETSGTYEQYF
CDR3nt: TGTGCCAGCAGCCAAGAGACTAGCGGTACCTACGAGCAGTACTTC

d_gene: NA
abundance: NA
j_gene: TRBJ1-3
v_gene: TRBV20-1
CDR3aa: CSASSLFSGNTIYF
CDR3nt: TGCAGTGCTAGTTCGCTCTTCTCTGGAAACACCATATATTTT

d_gene: NA
abundance: few
j_gene: TRBJ1-2
v_gene: TRBV7-2
CDR3aa: CASSRHSFYGYTF
CDR3nt: TGTGCCAGCAGCCGACACAGCTTCTATGGCTACACCTTC

d_gene: NA
abundance: NA
j_gene: TRBJ2-3
v_gene: TRBV6-5
CDR3aa: CASSRGSPGDTQYF
CDR3nt: TGTGCCAGCAGCCGTGGATCGCCCGGGGATACGCAGTATTTT

d_gene: NA
abundance: many
j_gene: TRBJ2-2
v_gene: TRBV18
CDR3aa: CASSKVTPPGELFF
CDR3nt: TGTGCCAGCTCGAAAGTCACGCCCCCCGGGGAGCTGTTTTTT

d_gene: NA
abundance: many
j_gene: TRBJ2-5
v_gene: TRBV7-6
CDR3aa: CASSLDAGYQETQYF
CDR3nt: TGTGCCAGCAGCTTGGACGCCGGGTACCAAGAGACCCAGTACTTC

d_gene: NA
abundance: few
j_gene: TRBJ2-4
v_gene: TRBV5-4
CDR3aa: CASSQDLPAKNIQYF
CDR3nt: TGTGCCAGCAGCCAGGACTTACCAGCCAAAAACATTCAGTACTTC

d_gene: NA
abundance: NA
j_gene: TRBJ2-7
v_gene: TRBV6-6
CDR3aa: CASSPLGGQYF
CDR3nt: TGTGCCAGCAGTCCCCTGGGGGGGCAGTACTTC

d_gene: NA
abundance: NA
j_gene: TRBJ2-1
v_gene: TRBV6-2/TRBV6-3
CDR3aa: CASSYELTEQFF
CDR3nt: TGTGCCAGCAGTTACGAATTGACTGAGCAGTTCTTC

d_gene: NA
abundance: few
j_gene: TRBJ1-1
v_gene: TRBV5-1
CDR3aa: CASSLEWAMNTEAFF
CDR3nt: TGCGCCAGCAGCTTGGAGTGGGCAATGAACACTGAAGCTTTCTTT

d_gene: TRBD2
abundance: NA
j_gene: TRBJ2-3
v_gene: TRBV12-3/TRBV12-4
CDR3aa: CASSFKPGLAIDTQYF
CDR3nt: TGTGCCAGCAGTTTTAAACCGGGACTAGCTATAGATACGCAGTATTTT

d_gene: NA
abundance: NA
j_gene: TRBJ2-1
v_gene: TRBV18
CDR3aa: CASSPSAGNEQFF
CDR3nt: TGTGCCAGCTCACCATCCGCAGGCAATGAGCAGTTCTTC

d_gene: NA
abundance: NA
j_gene: TRBJ2-2
v_gene: TRBV9
CDR3aa: CASSVGRGSTGELFF
CDR3nt: TGTGCCAGCAGCGTAGGCCGGGGGAGCACCGGGGAGCTGTTTTTT

d_gene: NA
abundance: few
j_gene: TRBJ2-7
v_gene: TRBV9
CDR3aa: CASSVAQGAYEQYF
CDR3nt: TGTGCCAGCAGCGTAGCCCAGGGAGCCTACGAGCAGTACTTC

d_gene: NA
abundance: NA
j_gene: TRBJ2-7
v_gene: TRBV29-1
CDR3aa: CSVKESYEQYF
CDR3nt: TGCAGCGTTAAAGAATCCTACGAGCAGTACTTC

d_gene: TRBD1
abundance: few
j_gene: TRBJ2-5
v_gene: TRBV7-9
CDR3aa: CASSLFRTGVYQETQYF
CDR3nt: TGTGCCAGCAGCTTATTTAGGACAGGGGTTTACCAAGAGACCCAGTACTTC

d_gene: TRBD1
abundance: NA
j_gene: TRBJ2-7
v_gene: TRBV7-9
CDR3aa: CASSYFGTGGNEQYF
CDR3nt: TGTGCCAGCAGCTACTTCGGGACAGGGGGCAACGAGCAGTACTTC

d_gene: NA
abundance: NA
j_gene: TRBJ2-7
v_gene: TRBV20-1
CDR3aa: CSAHRVKGKGNPYEQYF
CDR3nt: TGCAGTGCTCACCGCGTGAAGGGGAAGGGGAATCCCTACGAGCAGTACTTC

d_gene: TRBD1
abundance: NA
j_gene: TRBJ2-7
v_gene: TRBV5-1
CDR3aa: CASSDGTGVGYEQYF
CDR3nt: TGCGCCAGCAGCGACGGGACAGGGGTAGGCTACGAGCAGTACTTC

d_gene: TRBD1
abundance: few
j_gene: TRBJ2-1
v_gene: TRBV5-1
CDR3aa: CASQQGRDNEQFF
CDR3nt: TGCGCCAGTCAACAGGGGCGGGACAATGAGCAGTTCTTC

d_gene: NA
abundance: few
j_gene: TRBJ2-1
v_gene: TRBV5-4
CDR3aa: CASSSVPDSQFF
CDR3nt: TGTGCCAGCAGCTCTGTCCCGGACTCGCAGTTCTTC

d_gene: NA
abundance: few
j_gene: TRBJ2-1
v_gene: TRBV2
CDR3aa: CASSPETAGDNEQFF
CDR3nt: TGTGCCAGCAGCCCCGAAACGGCCGGTGACAATGAGCAGTTCTTC

d_gene: NA
abundance: many
j_gene: TRBJ1-6
v_gene: TRBV7-9
CDR3aa: CASSLVENSPLHF
CDR3nt: TGTGCCAGCAGCTTAGTTGAAAATTCACCCCTCCACTTT

d_gene: NA
abundance: NA
j_gene: TRBJ2-5
v_gene: TRBV29-1
CDR3aa: CSVERGTVETQYF
CDR3nt: TGCAGCGTTGAAAGGGGCACCGTAGAGACCCAGTACTTC

d_gene: NA
abundance: NA
j_gene: TRBJ1-1
v_gene: TRBV19
CDR3aa: CASRDGLGTEAFF
CDR3nt: TGTGCCAGTAGGGACGGGCTCGGCACTGAAGCTTTCTTT

d_gene: TRBD2
abundance: many
j_gene: TRBJ2-7
v_gene: TRBV14
CDR3aa: CASSFGGRMALYEQYF
CDR3nt: TGTGCCAGCAGCTTCGGGGGGAGGATGGCTTTATACGAGCAGTACTTC

d_gene: TRBD1
abundance: once
j_gene: TRBJ2-1
v_gene: TRBV6-1
CDR3aa: CAGRTGSSYNEQFF
CDR3nt: TGTGCCGGTAGGACAGGGAGCTCCTACAATGAGCAGTTCTTC

d_gene: TRBD1
abundance: NA
j_gene: TRBJ1-5
v_gene: TRBV28
CDR3aa: CASSTGGVRPQHF
CDR3nt: TGTGCCAGCAGTACAGGGGGGGTCCGGCCCCAGCATTTT

d_gene: NA
abundance: NA
j_gene: TRBJ1-2
v_gene: TRBV20-1
CDR3aa: CSASLGSTGRGYGYTF
CDR3nt: TGCAGTGCTAGCCTGGGTAGTACAGGCCGGGGCTATGGCTACACCTTC

d_gene: NA
abundance: few
j_gene: TRBJ2-3
v_gene: TRBV11-2
CDR3aa: CASSPRLSTDTQYF
CDR3nt: TGTGCCAGCAGCCCGAGGCTTAGCACAGATACGCAGTATTTT

d_gene: NA
abundance: many
j_gene: TRBJ1-2
v_gene: TRBV5-5
CDR3aa: CASSLGETLYYGYTF
CDR3nt: TGTGCCAGCAGCTTGGGGGAAACCCTCTACTATGGCTACACCTTC

d_gene: TRBD2
abundance: few
j_gene: TRBJ2-5
v_gene: TRBV6-5
CDR3aa: CASSFSSGGSPWETQYF
CDR3nt: TGTGCCAGCAGTTTTTCTAGCGGGGGCTCCCCCTGGGAGACCCAGTACTTC

d_gene: NA
abundance: NA
j_gene: TRBJ2-3
v_gene: TRBV9
CDR3aa: CASSTRVGSDTQYF
CDR3nt: TGTGCCAGCAGCACAAGAGTGGGTTCAGATACGCAGTATTTT

d_gene: NA
abundance: NA
j_gene: TRBJ2-7
v_gene: TRBV5-4
CDR3aa: CASSSGADEQYF
CDR3nt: TGTGCCAGCAGCTCCGGGGCGGACGAGCAGTACTTC

d_gene: NA
abundance: few
j_gene: TRBJ1-4
v_gene: TRBV30
CDR3aa: CAWSGAENEKLFF
CDR3nt: TGTGCCTGGAGTGGGGCAGAGAATGAAAAACTGTTTTTT

d_gene: NA
abundance: few
j_gene: TRBJ1-6
v_gene: TRBV6-5
CDR3aa: CASSRSAPWGSPLHF
CDR3nt: TGTGCCAGCAGCCGGTCCGCTCCATGGGGTTCACCCCTCCACTTT

d_gene: NA
abundance: NA
j_gene: TRBJ1-5
v_gene: TRBV6-5
CDR3aa: CASSYGPAQPQHF
CDR3nt: TGTGCCAGCAGTTACGGGCCGGCACAGCCCCAGCATTTT

d_gene: NA
abundance: many
j_gene: TRBJ2-1
v_gene: TRBV7-9
CDR3aa: CASSPLRLGSNEQFF
CDR3nt: TGTGCCAGCAGCCCCCTGCGGTTGGGGTCTAATGAGCAGTTCTTC

d_gene: NA
abundance: NA
j_gene: TRBJ2-4
v_gene: TRBV7-9
CDR3aa: CASSLRESLAKNIQYF
CDR3nt: TGTGCCAGCAGCTTGCGAGAGAGCCTAGCCAAAAACATTCAGTACTTC

d_gene: NA
abundance: few
j_gene: TRBJ2-1
v_gene: TRBV5-1
CDR3aa: CASSLDYRAYNEQFF
CDR3nt: TGCGCCAGCAGCTTGGACTACAGAGCTTACAATGAGCAGTTCTTC